This T cell receptor (beta chain) was documented in a study of T cell clonotyping in hematopoietic cell transplantation. Study background: Recipient samples before transplant were obtained post-cytoreduction. General observations from the study: After transplant, recipient diversity fell while pathologically expanded clonotypes grew through day 180. Without cell sorting, CD4 versus CD8 contributions remain unresolved.

V was pared by 5 bases and J by 3 bases, with 5 bases between. This CDR3 has 11 residues. Looked up from germline, CDR1 is MDHEN and CDR2 is SYDVKM. Measured with immunoSEQ multiplex PCR; TCRdb has only the in-frame clones, and not every one. Of about 49,000 clones listed, just over 85% were seen once; the top ten hold less than 6.5%. On this clone itself: Its antigen is unidentified.

The sample's time point: recipient sample about 28 days before transplant, after cytoreduction. Recipients were bled about 28 days pretransplant and at posttransplant days 30, 100, 180. The clonotype was recovered from a man in his 60s with biphenotypic leukemia. Some clones in this sample may be carry-over from other donors' samples. Here the sequenced sample was peripheral blood mononuclear cells, taken before stem cell transplant. The rearrangement links TRBV28 to TRBJ2-7; D is ambiguous. The CDR3 coding sequence is TGTGCCAGCAGTACTATCTACGAGCAGTACTTC. This gives the protein CASSTIYEQYF.